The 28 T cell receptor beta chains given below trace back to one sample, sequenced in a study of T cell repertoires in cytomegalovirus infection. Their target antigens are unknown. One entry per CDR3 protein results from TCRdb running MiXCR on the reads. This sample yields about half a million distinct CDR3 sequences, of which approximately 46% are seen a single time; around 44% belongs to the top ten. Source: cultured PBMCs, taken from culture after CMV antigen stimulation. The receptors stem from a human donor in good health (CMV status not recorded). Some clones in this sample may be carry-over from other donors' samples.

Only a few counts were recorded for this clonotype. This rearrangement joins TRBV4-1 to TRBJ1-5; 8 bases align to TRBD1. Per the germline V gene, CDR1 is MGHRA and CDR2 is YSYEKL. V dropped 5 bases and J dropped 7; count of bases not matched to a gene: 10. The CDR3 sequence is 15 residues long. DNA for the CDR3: TGCGCCAGCAGCGCCTCGACAGGGGAGGGACAGCCCCAGCATTTT. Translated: CASSASTGEGQPQHF.

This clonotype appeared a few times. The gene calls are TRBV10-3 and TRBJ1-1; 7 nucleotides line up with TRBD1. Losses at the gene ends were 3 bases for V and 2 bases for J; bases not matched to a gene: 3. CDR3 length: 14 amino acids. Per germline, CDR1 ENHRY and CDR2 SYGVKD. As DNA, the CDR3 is TGTGCCATCAGTGAAGAGGGGGCAAACACTGAAGCTTTCTTT. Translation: CAISEEGANTEAFF.

The CDR3 DNA sequence: TGTGCCAGCAGGGGGGACTACTCCTACAATGAGCAGTTCTTC. Its protein product is CASRGDYSYNEQFF. The V gene is TRBV2, the J gene TRBJ2-1, with 7 bases fitting TRBD2. CDR3 length: 14 amino acids. Germline CDR1 reads SNHLY; CDR2 reads FYNNEI. J lost 0 bases, V lost 6 bases, and 2 bases had no gene match.

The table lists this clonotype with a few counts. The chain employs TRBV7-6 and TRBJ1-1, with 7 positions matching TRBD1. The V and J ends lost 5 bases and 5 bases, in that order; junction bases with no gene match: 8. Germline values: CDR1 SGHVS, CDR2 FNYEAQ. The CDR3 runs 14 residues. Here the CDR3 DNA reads TGTGCCAGCAGCATAACAGGGGTGGGGACTGAAGCTTTCTTT. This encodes CASSITGVGTEAFF.

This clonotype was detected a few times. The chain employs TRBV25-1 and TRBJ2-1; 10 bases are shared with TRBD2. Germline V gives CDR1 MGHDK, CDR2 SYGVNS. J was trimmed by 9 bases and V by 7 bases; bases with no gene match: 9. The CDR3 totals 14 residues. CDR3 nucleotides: TGTGCCAGCATAACTAGCGGGGCTCGGGGTGAGCAGTTCTTC. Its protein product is CASITSGARGEQFF.

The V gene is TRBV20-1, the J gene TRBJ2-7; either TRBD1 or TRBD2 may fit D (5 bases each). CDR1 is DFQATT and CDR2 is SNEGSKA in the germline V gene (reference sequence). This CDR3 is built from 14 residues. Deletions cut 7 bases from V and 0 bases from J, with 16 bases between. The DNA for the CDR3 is TGCAGTGGGGAAGGGACGTATAGCTCCTACGAGCAGTACTTC. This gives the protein CSGEGTYSSYEQYF.

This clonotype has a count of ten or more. DNA of the CDR3: TGTGCCAGCAGCTTAGGCAGGGGGAGAGAGACCCAGTACTTC. Protein sequence: CASSLGRGRETQYF. The V call is TRBV7-2, the J call TRBJ2-5; the match to TRBD1 covers 7 bases. The CDR3 is made up of 14 amino acids. Germline-derived CDR1 and CDR2 are SGHTA and FQGNSA. V trimming: 1 base; J trimming: 4 bases; junction bases outside the gene matches: 3.

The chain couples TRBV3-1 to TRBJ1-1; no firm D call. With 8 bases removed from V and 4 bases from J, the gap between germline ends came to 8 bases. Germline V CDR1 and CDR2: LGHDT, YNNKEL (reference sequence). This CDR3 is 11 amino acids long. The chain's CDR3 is CASFGSTEAFF. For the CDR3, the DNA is TGTGCCAGCTTCGGCAGCACTGAAGCTTTCTTT.

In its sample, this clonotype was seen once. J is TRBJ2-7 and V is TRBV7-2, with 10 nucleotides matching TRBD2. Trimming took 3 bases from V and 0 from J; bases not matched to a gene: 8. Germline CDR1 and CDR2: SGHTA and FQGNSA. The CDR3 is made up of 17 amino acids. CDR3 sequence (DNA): TGTGCCAGCAGCTTTACTCTAGCGGGGGCCCTCTCCTACGAGCAGTACTTC. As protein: CASSFTLAGALSYEQYF.

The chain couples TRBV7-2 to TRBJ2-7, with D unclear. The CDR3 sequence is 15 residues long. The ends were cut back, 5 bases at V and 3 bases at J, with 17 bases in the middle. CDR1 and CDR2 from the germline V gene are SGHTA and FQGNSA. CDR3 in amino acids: CASSTDPGLRYEQYF. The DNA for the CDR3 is TGTGCCAGCAGCACGGACCCAGGCCTTCGCTACGAGCAGTACTTC.

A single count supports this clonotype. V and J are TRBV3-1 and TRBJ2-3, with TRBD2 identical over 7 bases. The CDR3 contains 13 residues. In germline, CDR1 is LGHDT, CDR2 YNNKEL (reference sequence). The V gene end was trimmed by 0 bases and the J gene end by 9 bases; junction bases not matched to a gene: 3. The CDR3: CASSQEGGTTQYF. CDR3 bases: TGTGCCAGCAGCCAAGAGGGGGGGACGACGCAGTATTTT.

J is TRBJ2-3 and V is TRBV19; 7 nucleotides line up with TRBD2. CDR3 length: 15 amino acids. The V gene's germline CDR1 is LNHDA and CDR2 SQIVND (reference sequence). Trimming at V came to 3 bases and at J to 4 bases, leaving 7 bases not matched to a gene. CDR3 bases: TGTGCCAGTAGTATCGGCGGGGGTGGCTCAGATACGCAGTATTTT. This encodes CASSIGGGGSDTQYF.

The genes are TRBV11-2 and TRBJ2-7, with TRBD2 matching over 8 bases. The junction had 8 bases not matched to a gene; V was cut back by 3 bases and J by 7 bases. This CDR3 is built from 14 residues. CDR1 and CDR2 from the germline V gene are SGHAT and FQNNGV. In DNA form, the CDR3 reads TGTGCCAGCAGCTTTATTCGGTCTAGCGGGGAGCAGTACTTC. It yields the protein CASSFIRSSGEQYF.

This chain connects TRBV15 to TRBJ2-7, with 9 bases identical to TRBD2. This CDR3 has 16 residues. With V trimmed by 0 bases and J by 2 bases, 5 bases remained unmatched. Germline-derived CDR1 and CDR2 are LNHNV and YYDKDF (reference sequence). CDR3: CATSRDHGGGAYEQYF. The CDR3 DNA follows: TGTGCCACCAGCAGAGATCACGGCGGGGGGGCCTACGAGCAGTACTTC.

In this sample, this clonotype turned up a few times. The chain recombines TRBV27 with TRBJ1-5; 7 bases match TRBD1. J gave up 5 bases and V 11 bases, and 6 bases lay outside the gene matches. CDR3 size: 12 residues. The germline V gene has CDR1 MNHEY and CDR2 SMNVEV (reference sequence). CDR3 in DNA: TGTGCCTGCCGACAGGGCCATCAGCCCCAGCATTTT. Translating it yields CACRQGHQPQHF.

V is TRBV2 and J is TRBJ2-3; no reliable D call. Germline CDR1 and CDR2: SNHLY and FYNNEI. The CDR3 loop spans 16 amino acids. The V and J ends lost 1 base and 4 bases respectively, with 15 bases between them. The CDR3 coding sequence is TGTGCCAGCAGTGAAGTACCCGCCTGGGTGGCAGATACGCAGTATTTT. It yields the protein CASSEVPAWVADTQYF.

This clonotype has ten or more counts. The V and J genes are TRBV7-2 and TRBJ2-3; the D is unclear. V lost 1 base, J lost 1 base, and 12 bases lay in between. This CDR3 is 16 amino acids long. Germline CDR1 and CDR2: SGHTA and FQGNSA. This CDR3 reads CASSLEWAGGTDTQYF. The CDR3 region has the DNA TGTGCCAGCAGCTTAGAGTGGGCAGGAGGCACAGATACGCAGTATTTT.

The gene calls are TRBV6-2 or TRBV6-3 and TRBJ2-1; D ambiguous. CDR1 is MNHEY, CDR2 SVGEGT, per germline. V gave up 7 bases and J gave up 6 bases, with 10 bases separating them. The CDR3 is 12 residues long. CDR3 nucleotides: TGTGCCAGCACTCAATCCCCCAATGAGCAGTTCTTC. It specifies CASTQSPNEQFF.

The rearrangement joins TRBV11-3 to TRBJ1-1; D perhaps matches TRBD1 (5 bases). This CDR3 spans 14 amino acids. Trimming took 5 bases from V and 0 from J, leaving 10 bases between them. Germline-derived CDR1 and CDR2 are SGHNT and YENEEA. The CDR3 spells CASSRGRLNTEAFF. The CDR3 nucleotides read TGTGCCAGCAGCCGGGGCAGATTGAACACTGAAGCTTTCTTT.

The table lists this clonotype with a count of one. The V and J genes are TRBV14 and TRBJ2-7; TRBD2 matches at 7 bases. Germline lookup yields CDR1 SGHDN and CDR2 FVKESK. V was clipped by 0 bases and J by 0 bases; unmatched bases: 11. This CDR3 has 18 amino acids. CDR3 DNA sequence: TGTGCCAGCAGCCAAGATGGGCCGGGCGGGGGAAGCTCCTACGAGCAGTACTTC. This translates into CASSQDGPGGGSSYEQYF.

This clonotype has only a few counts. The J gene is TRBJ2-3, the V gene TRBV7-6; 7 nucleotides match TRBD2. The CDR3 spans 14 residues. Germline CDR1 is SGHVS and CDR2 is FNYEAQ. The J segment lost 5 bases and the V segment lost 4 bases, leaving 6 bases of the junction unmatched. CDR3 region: CASSSSAGLDTQYF. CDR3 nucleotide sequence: TGTGCCAGCAGCTCATCAGCGGGGCTAGATACGCAGTATTTT. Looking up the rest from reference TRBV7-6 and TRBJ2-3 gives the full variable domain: GAGVSQSPRYKVTKRGQDVALRCDPISGHVSLYWYRQALGQGPEFLTYFNYEAQQDKSGLPNDRFSAERPEGSISTLTIQRTEQRDSAMYRCASSSSAGLDTQYFGPGTRLTVL.

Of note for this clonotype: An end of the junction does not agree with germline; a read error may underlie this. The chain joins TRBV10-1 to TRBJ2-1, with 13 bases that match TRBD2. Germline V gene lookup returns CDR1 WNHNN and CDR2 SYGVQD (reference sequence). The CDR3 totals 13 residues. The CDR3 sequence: CASPGGTSGTQVF. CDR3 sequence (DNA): TGCGCCAGCCCTGGGGGGACTAGCGGGACCCAGGTCTTC.

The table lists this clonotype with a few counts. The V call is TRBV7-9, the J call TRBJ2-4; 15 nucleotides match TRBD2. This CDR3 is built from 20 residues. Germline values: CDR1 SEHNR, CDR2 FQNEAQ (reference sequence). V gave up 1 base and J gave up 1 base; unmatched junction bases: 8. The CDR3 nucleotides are TGTGCCAGCAGCTTAGAAGGGACTAGCGGGAGGCCACCCGCCAAAAACATTCAGTACTTC. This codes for CASSLEGTSGRPPAKNIQYF.

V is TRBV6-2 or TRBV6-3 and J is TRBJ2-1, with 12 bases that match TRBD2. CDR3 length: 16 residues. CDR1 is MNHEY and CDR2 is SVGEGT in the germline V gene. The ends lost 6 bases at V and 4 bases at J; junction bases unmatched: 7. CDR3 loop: CASSTPGLAGYNEQFF. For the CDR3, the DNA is TGTGCCAGCAGCACACCGGGACTAGCGGGTTACAATGAGCAGTTCTTC.

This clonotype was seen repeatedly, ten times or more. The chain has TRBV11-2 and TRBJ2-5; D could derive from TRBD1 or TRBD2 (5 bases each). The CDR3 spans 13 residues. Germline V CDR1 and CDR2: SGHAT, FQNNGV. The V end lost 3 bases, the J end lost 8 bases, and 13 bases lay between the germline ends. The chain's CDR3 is CASSLGPGETQYF. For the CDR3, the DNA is TGTGCCAGCAGCTTGGGACCCGGAGAAACCCAGTACTTC.

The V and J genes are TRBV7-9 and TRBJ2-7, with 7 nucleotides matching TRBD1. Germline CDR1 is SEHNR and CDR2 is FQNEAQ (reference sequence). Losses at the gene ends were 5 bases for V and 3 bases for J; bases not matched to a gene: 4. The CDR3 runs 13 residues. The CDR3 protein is CASSQGTVYEQYF. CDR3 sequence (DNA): TGTGCCAGCAGCCAGGGGACAGTCTACGAGCAGTACTTC.

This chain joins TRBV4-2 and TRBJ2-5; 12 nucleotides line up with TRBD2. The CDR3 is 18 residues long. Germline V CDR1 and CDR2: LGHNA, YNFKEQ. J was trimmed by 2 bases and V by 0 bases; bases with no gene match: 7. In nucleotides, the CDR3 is TGTGCCAGCAGCCAAGATTTTACTAGCGGGGGGTCGCAAGAGACCCAGTACTTC. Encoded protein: CASSQDFTSGGSQETQYF.

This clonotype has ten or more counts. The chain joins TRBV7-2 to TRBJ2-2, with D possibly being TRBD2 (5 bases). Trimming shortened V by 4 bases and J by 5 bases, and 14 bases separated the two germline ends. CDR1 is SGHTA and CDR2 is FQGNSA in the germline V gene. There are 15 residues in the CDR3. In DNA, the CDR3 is TGTGCCAGCAGCTCTCGACGGGAAGGAACCGGGGAGCTGTTTTTT. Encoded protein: CASSSRREGTGELFF.